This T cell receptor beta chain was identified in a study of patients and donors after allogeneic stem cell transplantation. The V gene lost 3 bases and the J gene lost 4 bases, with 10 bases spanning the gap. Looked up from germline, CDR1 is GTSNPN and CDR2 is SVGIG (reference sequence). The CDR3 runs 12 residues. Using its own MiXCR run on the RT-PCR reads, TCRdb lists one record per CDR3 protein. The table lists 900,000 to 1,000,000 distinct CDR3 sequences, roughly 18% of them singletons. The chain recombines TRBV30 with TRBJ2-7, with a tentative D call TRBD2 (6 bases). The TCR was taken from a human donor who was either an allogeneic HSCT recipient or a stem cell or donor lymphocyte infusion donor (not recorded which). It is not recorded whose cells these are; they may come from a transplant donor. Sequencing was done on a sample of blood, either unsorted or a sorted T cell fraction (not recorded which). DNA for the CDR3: TGTGCCTGGAGGGTGCGGGAATACGAGCAGTACTTC. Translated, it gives CAWRVREYEQYF. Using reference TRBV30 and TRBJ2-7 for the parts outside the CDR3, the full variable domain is SQTIHQWPATLVQPVGSPLSLECTVEGTSNPNLYWYRQAAGRGLQLLFYSVGIGQISSEVPQNLSASRPQDRQFILSSKKLLLSDSGFYLCAWRVREYEQYFGPGTRLTVT.